These T cell receptor beta chains were read from a single sample in a study of blood T cell repertoires in COVID-19. Here immunoSEQ multiplex PCR was the method, and the copy in TCRdb shows in-frame clones only, minus some. The data show 95,000 to 150,000 clones, with around 77% seen just once and 16% held by the top ten. Sequences were obtained from peripheral blood. Source of these receptors: a man in his 60s with active or convalescent COVID-19. The CDR3 runs from the conserved cysteine through the conserved F or W. A D gene is named only where the DNA matches it firmly. Expanded clones are given a class, and other clones once, few, many or no size at all.

size: -
V: TRBV18
D: -
J: TRBJ2-3
DNA: TGTGCCAGCTCACCACCTGTCGGGAGAAGCACAGATACGCAGTATTTT
CDR3: CASSPPVGRSTDTQYF

size: once
V: TRBV5-8
D: TRBD2
J: TRBJ2-3
DNA: TGTGCCAGCAGCCTTGTAGCGGGAAGGGTTGGGGCAGATACGCAGTATTTT
CDR3: CASSLVAGRVGADTQYF

size: -
V: TRBV5-1
D: TRBD2
J: TRBJ2-2
DNA: TGCGCCAGCAGCGGAACTAGCGGAGAGGGCGGGGAGCTGTTTTTT
CDR3: CASSGTSGEGGELFF

size: -
V: TRBV5-1
D: -
J: TRBJ1-2
DNA: TGCGCCAGCAGCTTGTTTTCAGGGCGAGGCTACACCTTC
CDR3: CASSLFSGRGYTF

size: -
V: TRBV3-1/TRBV3-2
D: -
J: TRBJ2-7
DNA: TGTGCCAGCAGGGAGAGCCAAACCTACGAGCAGTACTTC
CDR3: CASRESQTYEQYF

size: few
V: TRBV19
D: TRBD1
J: TRBJ1-1
DNA: TGTGCCAGTAGTATCTCTCCAGGGGGGTTCGCTGAAGCTTTCTTT
CDR3: CASSISPGGFAEAFF

size: -
V: TRBV28
D: TRBD2
J: TRBJ2-1
DNA: TGTGCCAGCGTCTCGGGAGGGCCAAATGAGCAGTTCTTC
CDR3: CASVSGGPNEQFF

size: -
V: TRBV7-2
D: -
J: TRBJ2-2
DNA: TGTGCCAGCAGCTTATCCTACCCGGGTGCGGGAAATACCGGGGAGCTGTTTTTT
CDR3: CASSLSYPGAGNTGELFF

size: -
V: TRBV28
D: TRBD1
J: TRBJ1-3
DNA: TGTGCCAGCAGTCTACAGGGGGCAATAGATGGAAACACCATATATTTT
CDR3: CASSLQGAIDGNTIYF

size: -
V: TRBV28
D: -
J: TRBJ1-5
DNA: TGTGCCAGCACCGCCGACAGATCCCAGCATTTT
CDR3: CASTADRSQHF